This T cell receptor (beta chain) was sequenced during a study of blood T cell repertoires in COVID-19. As handled by the study authors: Amplification with reference gene primers provided the estimates of nucleated cell counts. The data were produced by immunoSEQ multiplex PCR, yet TCRdb's version contains in-frame clones alone and is incomplete. The V and J calls and clone size were taken over from that table, and D and trimming were inferred from the DNA. Here the sample spans roughly 180,000 clones, 82% being singletons. The CDR3 has 15 residues. Trimming shortened V by 0 bases and J by 1 base, and 9 bases separated the two germline ends. The germline gives CDR1 MDHEN, CDR2 SYDVKM.

The source of this sequence is a woman older than 75 with active or convalescent COVID-19. Source material: peripheral blood. This chain uses TRBV28 with TRBJ1-1; D remains unclear. CDR3 region: CASSLWSQPNTEAFF. As DNA, the CDR3 is TGTGCCAGCAGTTTATGGTCACAGCCGAACACTGAAGCTTTCTTT. The complete variable domain, with remaining parts taken from reference TRBV28 and TRBJ1-1, reads DVKVTQSSRYLVKRTGEKVFLECVQDMDHENMFWYRQDPGLGLRLIYFSYDVKMKEKGDIPEGYSVSREKKERFSLILESASTNQTSMYLCASSLWSQPNTEAFFGQGTRLTVV.